This T cell receptor (beta chain) was captured by sequencing in a study of blood T cell repertoires in COVID-19. Whole-study context: Some COVID-19 samples were acute and others convalescent; all came from the United States, Italy and Spain. Sources were T cells, B-cell-depleted T cells, or PBMCs; the material itself was cDNA or gDNA.

Authors' data handling: Amplification from reference gene primers served as the basis for estimated nucleated cell counts. Method: immunoSEQ multiplex PCR; TCRdb's copy keeps in-frame clones and lacks some. Clone size and V and J calls were adopted from that table, with D and trimming inferred from the DNA. The profile shows around 330,000 clones, approximately 87% of them singletons. The sequence came from a woman aged 45-59 years with active or convalescent COVID-19. Input material: peripheral blood.

DNA of the CDR3: TGTGCCAGCAGTTACTCCGGGGGACTAGGCTCCTACGAGCAGTACTTC. Protein product: CASSYSGGLGSYEQYF. V gene TRBV6-5 combines with J gene TRBJ2-7; 8 bases are shared with TRBD2. V lost 0 bases to trimming and J lost 0 bases; unmatched junction nucleotides: 4. This CDR3 spans 16 amino acids. Germline CDR1 MNHEY, CDR2 SVGAGI.